Each of the 2 T cell receptor beta chains below was sequenced from the same sample in a study of cytotoxic CD8 clonotypes in ibrutinib-treated CLL. Sequenced by immunoSEQ multiplex PCR; TCRdb stores in-frame clones only, minus some. The sample shows roughly 36,000 clones, 69% of them seen only once. Source: PBMCs, taken before ibrutinib treatment. The receptors were gathered from a human donor with chronic lymphocytic leukemia.

CDR3 sequence reads: CASSTQDSGAYEQYF. The CDR3 DNA sequence: TGTGCCAGCAGTACTCAGGATTCGGGGGCCTACGAGCAGTACTTC. The chain couples TRBV2 to TRBJ2-7, with D possibly TRBD2 on 6 matching bases. The ends were cut back, 5 bases at V and 2 bases at J, with 16 bases in the middle. From germline, CDR1 is SNHLY and CDR2 FYNNEI. The CDR3 sequence is 15 residues long.

The chain employs TRBV15 and TRBJ1-5; D gene ambiguous. The CDR3 spans 15 residues. Per the germline V gene, CDR1 is LNHNV and CDR2 is YYDKDF (reference sequence). The V end lost 5 bases, the J end lost 7 bases, and 18 bases lay between the germline ends. The CDR3 loop is CATSPDKGLLQPQHF. The DNA of the CDR3 is TGTGCCACCAGCCCCGACAAGGGTCTGCTCCAGCCCCAGCATTTT.